Below, 2 T cell receptor beta chains from the same sample are listed, as sequenced in a study of radiotherapy plus CTLA-4 blockade in lung cancer. TCRdb's copy holds only in-frame clones and misses some; the assay was immunoSEQ multiplex PCR. Of 70,000 to 100,000 clones in the sample, about 86% were seen once. This specimen was peripheral blood, taken from a patient treated with radiotherapy plus ipilimumab. The receptor set was obtained from a human donor with non-small cell lung cancer who had a partial response to radiotherapy plus ipilimumab.

The rearrangement links TRBV30 to TRBJ2-7, with 8 positions matching TRBD1. The CDR3 totals 14 residues. With V trimmed by 3 bases and J by 0 bases, 4 bases remained unmatched. Germline loops: CDR1 GTSNPN, CDR2 SVGIG (reference sequence). CDR3 in DNA: TGTGCCTGGAGACACAGGGGGAGCTCCTACGAGCAGTACTTC. The encoded protein is CAWRHRGSSYEQYF.

This clone occurred a few times. The chain links TRBV6-6 to TRBJ1-1; 7 bases align to TRBD1. After removal of 5 bases from V and 7 bases from J, the junction contained 4 bases not matched to a gene. The CDR3 is 12 residues long. Per the germline V gene, CDR1 is MNHNY and CDR2 is SVGAGI (reference sequence). The CDR3 nucleotides read TGTGCCAGCAGTCTTACAGGGGATGAAGCTTTCTTT. Its protein is CASSLTGDEAFF.